This section outlines one TCR beta chain sequence together with its context. Original processing notes: Amplification with reference gene primers provided the estimates of nucleated cell counts. Clones were sequenced by immunoSEQ multiplex PCR, and TCRdb holds only the in-frame ones, with some missing. The V and J calls and clone size were taken over from that table, and D and trimming were inferred from the DNA. This table has about 280,000 clones, approximately 86% appearing once. The sample belongs to a study of blood T cell repertoires in COVID-19. On the study more broadly: Italy, Spain and the United States were the sources of the convalescent and acute COVID-19 samples. T cells, B-cell-depleted T cells, or PBMCs provided the cDNA or gDNA that served as material.

This CDR3 has 14 residues. V lost 4 bases, J lost 6 bases, and 13 bases lay in between. Germline loops: CDR1 SEHNR, CDR2 FQNEAQ (reference sequence). The chain joins TRBV7-9 to TRBJ2-1; D is undetermined. Material: peripheral blood. The origin of this receptor is a woman in her 50s who had recovered from COVID-19. CDR3: CASSSGYVGNEQFF. CDR3 in DNA: TGTGCCAGCAGCTCCGGTTACGTCGGCAATGAGCAGTTCTTC.